These 26 T cell receptor beta chains were all obtained from the same sample, sequenced in a study of T cell responses to AZD1222 COVID-19 vaccine (dated by TCRdb to about 2021). The time point label for this specimen denotes: baseline before first vaccination. Library generation was performed with the immunoSEQ multiplex PCR assay. This is the immuneACCESS table as TCRdb keeps it, with only in-frame sequences that have V and J called. A part of the clones is gone; compared with another copy, unresolved V genes explain less than half, and the rest is unexplained. The sample contains 75,000 to 100,000 clones, 85% to 90% of them found a single time. The top ten clonotypes cover around 3% of the sample. This sample comprised peripheral blood, obtained on day 0 of AZD1222 vaccination. The receptors were sampled from an adult in good health.

This rearrangement joins TRBV18 to TRBJ2-7, with TRBD2 identical over 8 bases. The CDR3 has 14 amino acids. The V segment lost 4 bases and the J segment 3 bases; nucleotides outside the gene matches: 5. From germline, CDR1 is KGHSH and CDR2 LQKENI. DNA of the CDR3: TGTGCCAGCTCACTAGGGACTAGAGGCTACGAGCAGTACTTC. Translated: CASSLGTRGYEQYF.

The chain joins TRBV11-2 to TRBJ1-5; 9 bases agree with TRBD1. This CDR3 has 14 amino acids. Germline V gives CDR1 SGHAT, CDR2 FQNNGV. Trimming took 4 bases from V and 7 from J; bases not matched to a gene: 5. CDR3: CASSSNRGRQPQHF. CDR3 nucleotides: TGTGCCAGCAGCTCTAACAGGGGGCGGCAGCCCCAGCATTTT. The whole variable domain, remainder taken from reference TRBV11-2 and TRBJ1-5, is EAGVAQSPRYKIIEKRQSVAFWCNPISGHATLYWYQQILGQGPKLLIQFQNNGVVDDSQLPKDRFSAERLKGVDSTLKIQPAKLEDSAVYLCASSSNRGRQPQHFGDGTRLSIL.

This sequence joins TRBV9 and TRBJ2-5; 7 positions agree with TRBD2. V lost 3 bases and J lost 4; bases outside the gene matches: 9. Germline V gene sequence: CDR1 SGDLS, CDR2 YYNGEE. The CDR3 has 15 amino acids. CDR3 nucleotides: TGTGCCAGCAGCGGGTCCGGCGGGAGTGGAGAGACCCAGTACTTC. Protein: CASSGSGGSGETQYF.

The rearrangement uses TRBV5-4 and TRBJ1-5; a possible D gene is TRBD1 (6 bases). Deletions cut 0 bases from V and 2 bases from J, with 12 bases between. Germline V CDR1 and CDR2: SGHNT, YYREEE (reference sequence). The CDR3 extends over 16 amino acids. Here the CDR3 DNA reads TGTGCCAGCAGCTTGGTCGGGGGGCAAGGCAATCAGCCCCAGCATTTT. Translated, it gives CASSLVGGQGNQPQHF.

The V and J genes are TRBV2 and TRBJ2-1, with D possibly matching TRBD1 (6 bases). Germline lookup yields CDR1 SNHLY and CDR2 FYNNEI. The V gene lost 3 bases and the J gene lost 4 bases, with 10 bases spanning the gap. This CDR3 contains 14 residues. The CDR3 region is CASSDWTEYNEQFF. The CDR3 nucleotides are TGTGCCAGCAGTGACTGGACAGAGTACAATGAGCAGTTCTTC.

This chain joins TRBV5-1 and TRBJ2-3; D gene ambiguous. The CDR3 is 14 amino acids. The germline V gene has CDR1 SGHRS and CDR2 YFSETQ. Trimming removed 4 bases from V and 5 bases from J, with 14 bases in between. The CDR3 sequence: CASSPGFPGDTQYF. The CDR3 DNA sequence: TGCGCCAGCAGCCCGGGTTTTCCGGGAGATACGCAGTATTTT.

Concerning this clone: The junction shows a germline mismatch at one end, possibly a read error. The chain joins TRBV7-2 to TRBJ2-7; unclear D gene. The CDR3 extends over 13 amino acids. Germline loops: CDR1 SGHTA, CDR2 FQGNSA. In DNA form, the CDR3 reads TGTGCCAGCAGCTTAGCCAACAGAAGTCCAAACACATTC. Amino acids: CASSLANRSPNTF.

J is TRBJ2-1 and V is TRBV25-1; D not certain. Germline V gene data show CDR1 as MGHDK and CDR2 as SYGVNS. V lost 8 bases and J 5 bases, leaving 7 bases between the germline ends. This CDR3 contains 11 residues. In nucleotides, the CDR3 is TGTGCCAGCGGCTTTAACAATGAGCAGTTCTTC. Translated, it gives CASGFNNEQFF.

The rearrangement joins TRBV7-2 to TRBJ1-2, with TRBD1 identical over 7 bases. This CDR3 region has 13 residues. With V trimmed by 4 bases and J by 4 bases, 3 bases remained unmatched. The germline V gene encodes CDR1 SGHTA and CDR2 FQGNSA. The CDR3 loop reads CASSWDRFYGYTF. The CDR3 nucleotides read TGTGCCAGCAGCTGGGACAGATTCTATGGCTACACCTTC.

V is TRBV12-2 and J is TRBJ2-1; TRBD2 was called by the table and not checked on the DNA. TRBV12-2 is marked as a pseudogene. This CDR3 is built from 19 residues. The CDR3 DNA is TGTGCAAGTCGCCAAGTCTGGGATGATACTAGCGGGGGTTACAATGAGCAGTTCTTC. It is translated as CASRQVWDDTSGGYNEQFF.

This rearrangement joins TRBV28 to TRBJ1-4; D gene uncertain. Germline V CDR1 and CDR2: MDHEN, SYDVKM. There are 13 residues in the CDR3. The V and J ends lost 3 bases and 3 bases respectively, with 5 bases between them. CDR3 sequence (DNA): TGTGCCAGCAGTTTTAGCCCTAATGAAAAACTGTTTTTT. Protein product: CASSFSPNEKLFF.

This chain links TRBV2 with TRBJ2-2; TRBD1 aligns across 7 bases. The CDR3 consists of 14 residues. J lost 5 bases, V lost 5 bases, and 5 bases had no gene match. Germline V gives CDR1 SNHLY, CDR2 FYNNEI. In DNA form, the CDR3 reads TGTGCCAGCAGTCCGGGACAGTTGACCGGGGAGCTGTTTTTT. Its protein product is CASSPGQLTGELFF.

In nucleotides, the CDR3 is TGTGCCAGCAGTCTGAACGGGGGCGGGAGACGGGACAGGACGAGCTCCTACAATGAGCAGTTCTTC. This codes for CASSLNGGGRRDRTSSYNEQFF. The gene calls are TRBV11-2 and TRBJ2-1, with D possibly being TRBD1 (8 bases). Germline CDR1 reads SGHAT; CDR2 reads FQNNGV. Trimming cost V 6 bases and J 0 bases, with 33 bases left between them. This CDR3 is built from 22 residues.

This chain connects TRBV12-5 to TRBJ2-1; the match to TRBD2 covers 8 bases. Trimming removed 2 bases from V and 10 bases from J; junction bases left unmatched: 10. Germline V gene sequence: CDR1 LGHNT, CDR2 FRNRAP. The CDR3 totals 15 residues. The DNA for the CDR3 is TGTGCTAGTGGTTTGTACGGCGGGAGGAGCGACGAGCAGTTCTTC. This translates into CASGLYGGRSDEQFF.

The rearrangement uses TRBV19 and TRBJ1-2; TRBD1 is a possible D gene (5 bases). V gave up 6 bases and J gave up 0 bases, with 11 bases separating them. The CDR3 is 14 residues long. Germline V gives CDR1 LNHDA, CDR2 SQIVND (reference sequence). As DNA, the CDR3 is TGTGCCAGTAGCGCGACAGTAGCTAACTATGGCTACACCTTC. This codes for CASSATVANYGYTF.

J is TRBJ1-5 and V is TRBV6-2 or TRBV6-3; possible D gene TRBD1, 6 bases. CDR3 size: 14 residues. V dropped 3 bases and J dropped 7 bases, with 13 bases sitting between them. Per the germline V gene, CDR1 is MNHEY and CDR2 is SVGEGT. CDR3: CASSYQGQLQPQHF. DNA for the CDR3: TGTGCCAGCAGTTATCAGGGGCAATTACAGCCCCAGCATTTT.

The chain employs TRBV2 and TRBJ2-2; no firm D call. This CDR3 comprises 13 residues. The V end was cut by 6 bases, the J end by 4 bases, with 9 bases between. Per germline, CDR1 SNHLY and CDR2 FYNNEI. The CDR3 DNA reads as TGTGCCAGCAGGGAACGGGTCACCGGGGAGCTGTTTTTT. Its translation is CASRERVTGELFF.

This clone was counted between two and nine times. The gene calls are TRBV3-1 (or the pseudogene TRBV3-2) and TRBJ1-4; D is possibly TRBD1 (5 bases). CDR1 LGHDT and CDR2 YNNKEL come from the germline V gene (reference sequence). V was clipped by 1 base and J by 6 bases, with 12 bases between them. The length of the CDR3 is 15 residues. CDR3 DNA sequence: TGTGCCAGCAGCCAAGGCATTCAGGGCCATGAAAAACTGTTTTTT. It codes for CASSQGIQGHEKLFF.

The chain uses TRBV7-9 and TRBJ1-2, with TRBD1 as a possible D gene (6 bases). There are 13 residues in the CDR3. Per germline, CDR1 SEHNR and CDR2 FQNEAQ (reference sequence). Trimming pared 5 bases from V and 6 bases from J, leaving 13 bases between. This CDR3 is CASSPSGADGYTF. The CDR3 coding sequence is TGTGCCAGCAGCCCGTCGGGGGCAGATGGCTACACCTTC.

The genes are TRBV15 and TRBJ2-2; 7 bases align to TRBD1. The V segment lost 9 bases and the J segment 0 bases; nucleotides outside the gene matches: 4. Germline values: CDR1 LNHNV, CDR2 YYDKDF (reference sequence). This CDR3 region has 14 residues. The CDR3 nucleotides read TGTGCCACAACCGGGACAGCGAACACCGGGGAGCTGTTTTTT. Its translation is CATTGTANTGELFF.

The rearrangement joins TRBV14 to TRBJ1-1; 9 nucleotides line up with TRBD1. CDR1 is SGHDN, CDR2 FVKESK, per germline. J gave up 11 bases and V 4 bases, and 8 bases lay outside the gene matches. This CDR3 has 13 amino acids. In nucleotides, the CDR3 is TGTGCCAGCAGCCGTAGGGACAGGGAGTTTGCTTTCTTT. This translates into CASSRRDREFAFF.

The rearrangement links TRBV18 to TRBJ1-1; D remains unclear. V was shortened by 3 bases and J by 0 bases, with 5 bases between the two germline ends. This CDR3 is 13 amino acids long. The germline CDR1 and CDR2 sequences are KGHSH and LQKENI. CDR3 loop: CASSPSVNTEAFF. CDR3 coding DNA: TGTGCCAGCTCACCGTCGGTGAACACTGAAGCTTTCTTT.

The sample holds a few counts of this clone. The V call is TRBV27, the J call TRBJ2-2, with a possible D match to TRBD1 (6 bases). This CDR3 has 14 residues. CDR1 is MNHEY and CDR2 is SMNVEV in the germline V gene (reference sequence). V gave up 2 bases and J gave up 5 bases, with 9 bases separating them. CDR3 protein: CASSLTGLTGELFF. CDR3 in DNA: TGTGCCAGCAGTTTAACAGGGCTTACCGGGGAGCTGTTTTTT.

This chain's CDR3 is CASSRFGRGETQYF. The DNA of the CDR3 is TGTGCCAGTAGTAGGTTTGGCAGGGGCGAGACCCAGTACTTC. V usage is TRBV19 and J usage is TRBJ2-5, with D perhaps matching TRBD1 (6 bases). The V and J ends lost 4 bases and 5 bases respectively, with 14 bases between them. This CDR3 is 14 amino acids long. Looked up from germline, CDR1 is LNHDA and CDR2 is SQIVND (reference sequence).

This chain links TRBV11-1 with TRBJ2-1, with unresolved D. V was cut by 1 base and J by 5 bases, with 12 bases left in between. Germline V CDR1 and CDR2: SGHAT, FQDESV (reference sequence). The CDR3 loop spans 15 amino acids. CDR3 DNA sequence: TGTGCCAGCAGCTTAGGGGCCCCTCCTAACAATGAGCAGTTCTTC. It is translated as CASSLGAPPNNEQFF.

V is TRBV12-2 and J is TRBJ2-3. TRBV12-2 is a listed pseudogene. This CDR3 comprises 12 residues. CDR3 loop: CASRPDGDTQYF. The CDR3 nucleotides are TGTGCAAGTCGCCCTGACGGAGATACGCAGTATTTT.